What follows describes a single T cell receptor (beta chain). No antigen is known for it. Germline V gene data show CDR1 as SGHRS and CDR2 as YFSETQ. V lost 4 bases to trimming and J lost 4 bases; unmatched junction nucleotides: 10. CDR3 length: 16 residues. Time point indicated: peripheral blood 6 weeks after treatment start. Between 1 and 8 samples, pretreatment and on-treatment, were given by each patient. The data are from a study of PD-L1 blockade in urothelial cancer. Notes on the study in general: Pretreatment TCR clonality in blood, when below the median, was predictive of better survival.

Assay: immunoSEQ multiplex PCR; the TCRdb copy retains only in-frame clones and omits some. The table includes 35,000 or so clones, more than 80% detected once. Sequenced material: PBMCs, taken around atezolizumab (anti-PD-L1) treatment. The chain has TRBV5-1 and TRBJ2-1, with TRBD2 identical over 8 bases. The receptor comes from a man in his forties with urothelial cancer. CDR3: CASSLRLATQYNEQFF. The CDR3 DNA follows: TGCGCCAGCAGCCTAAGACTAGCGACCCAGTACAATGAGCAGTTCTTC.